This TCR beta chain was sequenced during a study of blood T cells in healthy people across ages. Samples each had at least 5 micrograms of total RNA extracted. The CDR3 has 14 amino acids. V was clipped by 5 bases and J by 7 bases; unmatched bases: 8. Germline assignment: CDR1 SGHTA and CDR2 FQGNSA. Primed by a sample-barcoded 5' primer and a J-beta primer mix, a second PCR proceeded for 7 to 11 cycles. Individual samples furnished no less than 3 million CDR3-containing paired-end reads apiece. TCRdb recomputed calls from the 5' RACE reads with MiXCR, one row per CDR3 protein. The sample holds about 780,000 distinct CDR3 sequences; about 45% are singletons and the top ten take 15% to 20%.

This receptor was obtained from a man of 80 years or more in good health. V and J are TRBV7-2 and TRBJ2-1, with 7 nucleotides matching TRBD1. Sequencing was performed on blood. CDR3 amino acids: CASSIRQGANEQFF. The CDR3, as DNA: TGTGCCAGCAGCATTCGACAGGGAGCAAATGAGCAGTTCTTC.